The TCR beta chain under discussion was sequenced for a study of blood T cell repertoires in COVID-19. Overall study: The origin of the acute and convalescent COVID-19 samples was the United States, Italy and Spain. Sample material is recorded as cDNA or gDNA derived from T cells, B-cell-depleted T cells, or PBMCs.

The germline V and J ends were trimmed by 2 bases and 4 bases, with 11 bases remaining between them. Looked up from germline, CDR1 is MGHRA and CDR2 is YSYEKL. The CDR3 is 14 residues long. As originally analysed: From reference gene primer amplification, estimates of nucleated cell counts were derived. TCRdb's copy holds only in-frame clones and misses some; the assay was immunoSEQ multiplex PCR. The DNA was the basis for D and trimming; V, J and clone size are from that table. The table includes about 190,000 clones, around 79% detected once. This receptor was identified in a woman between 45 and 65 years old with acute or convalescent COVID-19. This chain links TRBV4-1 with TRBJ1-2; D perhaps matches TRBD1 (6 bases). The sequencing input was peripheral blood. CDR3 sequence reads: CASSQTGQFYGYTF. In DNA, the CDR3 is TGCGCCAGCAGCCAAACTGGACAGTTCTATGGCTACACCTTC.